These 26 T cell receptor beta chains share one sample of origin, sequenced in a study of shared clonotypes between healthy human individuals. Profiling relied on immunoSEQ multiplex PCR, and the TCRdb table lists in-frame clones only, not all of them. The data show around 2.5 million clones, 93% seen once. Source material: naive CD4+ T cells from PBMCs. The subset is: CD45RA+ positively selected. Receptors originate from a man aged 18-30 years in good health. Some clones in this sample may be carry-over from other donors' samples.

This clone was counted once. V is TRBV28 and J is TRBJ2-7, with D hard to call. The V end lost 5 bases, the J end lost 6 bases, and 11 bases lay between the germline ends. The CDR3 length is 12 residues. Germline V gene sequence: CDR1 MDHEN, CDR2 SYDVKM. CDR3 protein: CASSISLTEQYF. In DNA, the CDR3 is TGTGCCAGCAGTATAAGTCTCACCGAGCAGTACTTC.

The V and J genes are TRBV7-3 and TRBJ1-4; D is unresolved. Trimming pared 5 bases from V and 7 bases from J, leaving 11 bases between. Per germline, CDR1 SGHTA and CDR2 FQGTGA. This CDR3 is 13 amino acids long. CDR3 residues: CASSAGSGEKLFF. DNA of the CDR3: TGTGCCAGCAGCGCCGGGTCAGGTGAAAAACTGTTTTTT.

The rearrangement links TRBV5-1 to TRBJ2-5, with D perhaps matching TRBD1 (6 bases). The CDR3 is 16 residues long. Trimming stripped 4 bases from V and 1 base from J, with 17 bases between. Germline-derived CDR1 and CDR2 are SGHRS and YFSETQ. The CDR3 protein is CASSVAGTQFQETQYF. The CDR3 nucleotides read TGCGCCAGCAGCGTCGCCGGGACACAATTCCAAGAGACCCAGTACTTC. Full variable domain (outside the CDR3, taken from reference TRBV5-1 and TRBJ2-5): KAGVTQTPRYLIKTRGQQVTLSCSPISGHRSVSWYQQTPGQGLQFLFEYFSETQRNKGNFPGRFSGRQFSNSRSEMNVSTLELGDSALYLCASSVAGTQFQETQYFGPGTRLLVL.

This chain links TRBV5-4 with TRBJ2-7; 7 nucleotides match TRBD2. J gave up 3 bases and V 4 bases, and 16 bases lay outside the gene matches. Germline V gene data show CDR1 as SGHNT and CDR2 as YYREEE (reference sequence). The CDR3 spans 17 residues. In DNA form, the CDR3 reads TGTGCCAGCAGCCCCGTGGGGGAGGGAACGACAAACTACGAGCAGTACTTC. Residues: CASSPVGEGTTNYEQYF. Full variable domain (rest looked up from reference TRBV5-4 and TRBJ2-7): ETGVTQSPTHLIKTRGQQVTLRCSSQSGHNTVSWYQQALGQGPQFIFQYYREEENGRGNFPPRFSGLQFPNYSSELNVNALELDDSALYLCASSPVGEGTTNYEQYFGPGTRLTVT.

Concerning this clone: The sample has other DNA sequences that encode this CDR3 too. The J gene is TRBJ2-7, the V gene TRBV5-4; 7 bases line up with TRBD2. The germline V gene has CDR1 SGHNT and CDR2 YYREEE (reference sequence). The CDR3 covers 15 residues. J lost 0 bases, V lost 4 bases, and 7 bases had no gene match. The CDR3 region is CASSPRLAASYEQYF. In DNA form, the CDR3 reads TGTGCCAGCAGCCCCCGGCTAGCGGCCTCCTACGAGCAGTACTTC.

The chain carries TRBV10-2 and TRBJ1-3; 8 bases are a match to TRBD1. The ends lost 8 bases at V and 2 bases at J; junction bases unmatched: 8. CDR3 length: 15 amino acids. Germline V CDR1 and CDR2: WSHSY, SAAADI. The CDR3 sequence: CASRDRLTPGNTIYF. In DNA form, the CDR3 reads TGCGCCAGCCGGGACAGGCTGACTCCTGGAAACACCATATATTTT.

The V call is TRBV28, the J call TRBJ2-3, with D possibly being TRBD1 (6 bases). Germline V gives CDR1 MDHEN, CDR2 SYDVKM. The ends were cut back, 5 bases at V and 4 bases at J, with 13 bases in the middle. The length of the CDR3 is 14 residues. This CDR3 reads CASSGDRISDTQYF. The CDR3 DNA follows: TGTGCCAGCAGTGGAGACAGGATCTCAGATACGCAGTATTTT.

V and J are TRBV30 and TRBJ2-3; 7 bases are shared with TRBD1. J gave up 6 bases and V 5 bases, and 5 bases lay outside the gene matches. From germline, CDR1 is GTSNPN and CDR2 SVGIG (reference sequence). The CDR3 contains 12 residues. The CDR3 nucleotides are TGTGCCTGGGACAGGGCGAGGGATACGCAGTATTTT. Translation: CAWDRARDTQYF.

The chain couples TRBV28 to TRBJ1-1; 10 nucleotides match TRBD1. This CDR3 contains 16 residues. V was clipped by 6 bases and J by 4 bases; unmatched bases: 11. Germline V CDR1 and CDR2: MDHEN, SYDVKM. In DNA form, the CDR3 reads TGTGCCAGCAGGGAAGCCATCGGACAGGGGGGCACTGAAGCTTTCTTT. Translation: CASREAIGQGGTEAFF.

The J gene is TRBJ2-7, the V gene TRBV2; 11 bases match TRBD1. Germline V gives CDR1 SNHLY, CDR2 FYNNEI. This CDR3 region has 14 residues. V dropped 5 bases and J dropped 6; count of bases not matched to a gene: 6. CDR3 protein: CASSPDRGRFEQYF. The CDR3 nucleotides read TGTGCCAGCAGTCCGGACAGGGGGCGGTTCGAGCAGTACTTC. Looking up the rest from reference TRBV2 and TRBJ2-7 gives the full variable domain: EPEVTQTPSHQVTQMGQEVILRCVPISNHLYFYWYRQILGQKVEFLVSFYNNEISEKSEIFDDQFSVERPDGSNFTLKIRSTKLEDSAMYFCASSPDRGRFEQYFGPGTRLTVT.

The rearrangement uses TRBV28 and TRBJ2-7, with TRBD2 as a possible D gene (5 bases). Trimming left V 5 bases short and J 5 bases short, with 7 bases between. The CDR3 loop spans 11 amino acids. Per germline, CDR1 MDHEN and CDR2 SYDVKM. The CDR3 DNA sequence: TGTGCCAGCAGTGTCGGGGACGAGCAGTACTTC. It yields the protein CASSVGDEQYF.

CDR3 sequence (DNA): TGTGCCAGCTCACCGGGACTGATAGCAGGGCAGTTCTTC. As protein: CASSPGLIAGQFF. The rearrangement joins TRBV18 to TRBJ2-1; weak D call: TRBD2 (6 bases). CDR1 is KGHSH and CDR2 is LQKENI in the germline V gene. The V end lost 3 bases, the J end lost 12 bases, and 15 bases lay between the germline ends. The CDR3 is made up of 13 amino acids.

CDR3 sequence: CASSWDREPNEQFF. The CDR3, as DNA: TGTGCCAGCAGCTGGGATCGGGAACCGAATGAGCAGTTCTTC. The J gene is TRBJ2-1, the V gene TRBV7-3; D might be TRBD2 (5 bases). The CDR3 spans 14 residues. Trimming left V 4 bases short and J 7 bases short, with 14 bases between. Germline V gene lookup returns CDR1 SGHTA and CDR2 FQGTGA.

The chain uses TRBV5-1 and TRBJ2-7; 8 nucleotides agree with TRBD2. The germline CDR1 and CDR2 sequences are SGHRS and YFSETQ. Losses at the gene ends were 4 bases for V and 4 bases for J; bases not matched to a gene: 7. The CDR3 runs to 14 residues. CDR3 residues: CASSTRAGEYEQYF. CDR3 sequence (DNA): TGCGCCAGCAGCACGCGAGCGGGAGAATACGAGCAGTACTTC.

This clone has just one count. The V call is TRBV2, the J call TRBJ1-2; D is uncertain. The germline V gene encodes CDR1 SNHLY and CDR2 FYNNEI. This CDR3 has 13 residues. Trimming shortened V by 7 bases and J by 1 base, and 10 bases separated the two germline ends. This CDR3 reads CASMPRGNYGYTF. CDR3 DNA sequence: TGTGCCAGCATGCCACGGGGTAACTATGGCTACACCTTC.

Of note for this clone: Other DNA variants within this sample encode the same CDR3. The CDR3, as DNA: TGTGCCAGTAGTATAGTCCCCCCGAGAGAGACCCAGTACTTC. It encodes CASSIVPPRETQYF. V is TRBV19 and J is TRBJ2-5, with no clear D. The V end was cut by 1 base, the J end by 4 bases, with 10 bases between. The CDR3 has 14 residues. The germline CDR1 and CDR2 sequences are LNHDA and SQIVND (reference sequence). The full variable domain, completed using reference TRBV19 and TRBJ2-5, is DGGITQSPKYLFRKEGQNVTLSCEQNLNHDAMYWYRQDPGQGLRLIYYSQIVNDFQKGDIAEGYSVSREKKESFPLTVTSAQKNPTAFYLCASSIVPPRETQYFGPGTRLLVL.

V and J are TRBV6-5 and TRBJ1-1; 7 nucleotides match TRBD1. The CDR3 is made up of 15 amino acids. Germline assignment: CDR1 MNHEY and CDR2 SVGAGI. The V segment lost 2 bases and the J segment 0 bases; nucleotides outside the gene matches: 3. CDR3 sequence: CASSYRGQMNTEAFF. In DNA form, the CDR3 reads TGTGCCAGCAGTTACAGGGGACAGATGAACACTGAAGCTTTCTTT.

J is TRBJ2-3 and V is TRBV25-1; unclear D gene. The CDR3 contains 12 residues. V lost 5 bases and J 2 bases, leaving 5 bases between the germline ends. The germline gives CDR1 MGHDK, CDR2 SYGVNS. CDR3: CASSRDTDTQYF. As DNA, the CDR3 is TGTGCCAGCAGTAGGGACACAGATACGCAGTATTTT.

J is TRBJ1-3 and V is TRBV6-5, with 11 bases that match TRBD1. The V gene end was trimmed by 8 bases and the J gene end by 3 bases; junction bases not matched to a gene: 3. Germline CDR1 MNHEY, CDR2 SVGAGI. CDR3 length: 14 residues. The CDR3 is CASGQGASGNTIYF. In nucleotides, the CDR3 is TGTGCCAGCGGACAGGGGGCGAGTGGAAACACCATATATTTT.

The rearrangement joins TRBV6-4 to TRBJ2-2; 9 bases line up with TRBD1. The CDR3 totals 14 residues. Germline V gene sequence: CDR1 MRHNA, CDR2 SNTAGT. The J segment lost 3 bases and the V segment lost 4 bases, leaving 0 bases of the junction unmatched. CDR3 protein: CASSGTGDTGELFF. In DNA, the CDR3 is TGTGCCAGCAGTGGGACAGGGGACACCGGGGAGCTGTTTTTT.

This clone appeared a single time. The rearrangement uses TRBV28 and TRBJ2-7; no reliable D call. CDR3 length: 12 amino acids. Germline V gene data show CDR1 as MDHEN and CDR2 as SYDVKM. The V and J ends lost 5 bases and 0 bases respectively, with 5 bases between them. This CDR3 reads CASSEVSYEQYF. The CDR3 nucleotides read TGTGCCAGCAGTGAAGTCTCCTACGAGCAGTACTTC.

This clone was detected once. The chain combines TRBV28 with TRBJ2-4, with D unclear. Germline-derived CDR1 and CDR2 are MDHEN and SYDVKM. This CDR3 is 15 amino acids long. The V end was cut by 5 bases, the J end by 0 bases, with 11 bases between. The CDR3 protein is CASSLGPLAKNIQYF. The CDR3 DNA is TGTGCCAGCAGTCTTGGACCGTTAGCCAAAAACATTCAGTACTTC.

The rearrangement joins TRBV27 to TRBJ1-6, with 8 bases fitting TRBD1. The V gene end was trimmed by 4 bases and the J gene end by 5 bases; junction bases not matched to a gene: 10. The CDR3 contains 17 residues. Germline values: CDR1 MNHEY, CDR2 SMNVEV (reference sequence). CDR3 loop: CASSYLQPRGHNSPLHF. As DNA, the CDR3 is TGTGCCAGCAGTTACCTCCAACCCAGGGGGCATAATTCACCCCTCCACTTT.

The chain combines TRBV5-1 with TRBJ2-7, with 9 bases that match TRBD2. V trimming: 4 bases; J trimming: 2 bases; junction bases outside the gene matches: 4. Germline values: CDR1 SGHRS, CDR2 YFSETQ. The CDR3 is 14 residues long. CDR3 protein: CASSVTSGPYEQYF. CDR3 DNA: TGCGCCAGCAGCGTGACTAGCGGACCCTACGAGCAGTACTTC.

This clone showed up just a few times. At the DNA level, this CDR3 is encoded by other sequences in the same sample as well. This chain joins TRBV30 and TRBJ1-5; D remains ambiguous. Looked up from germline, CDR1 is GTSNPN and CDR2 is SVGIG (reference sequence). Deletions cut 1 base from V and 0 bases from J, with 7 bases between. The CDR3 covers 14 residues. CDR3: CAWSGVNSNQPQHF. CDR3 sequence (DNA): TGTGCCTGGAGTGGGGTCAATAGCAATCAGCCCCAGCATTTT. Full variable domain (rest looked up from reference TRBV30 and TRBJ1-5): SQTIHQWPATLVQPVGSPLSLECTVEGTSNPNLYWYRQAAGRGLQLLFYSVGIGQISSEVPQNLSASRPQDRQFILSSKKLLLSDSGFYLCAWSGVNSNQPQHFGDGTRLSIL.

The chain uses TRBV11-2 and TRBJ1-4, with 10 positions matching TRBD1. The CDR3 runs to 18 residues. Germline CDR1 reads SGHAT; CDR2 reads FQNNGV. The junction had 15 bases not matched to a gene; V was cut back by 5 bases and J by 6 bases. The CDR3 reads CASSGRDRGLRTDEKLFF. The CDR3 DNA sequence: TGTGCCAGCAGCGGCCGGGACAGGGGTTTGAGGACGGATGAAAAACTGTTTTTT.